This TCR beta chain was found in a study of long-term antiretroviral therapy in people with HIV. Whole-study findings and limits: HIV repertoires had narrower CDR3 length ranges than controls.

Comment on this clone: Its specificity is unknown.

The study drew at least one pre-ART and at least two post-ART PBMC samples from every donor. Looked up from germline, CDR1 is SGHRS and CDR2 is YFSETQ. This CDR3 has 13 residues. V was pared by 0 bases and J by 2 bases, with 5 bases between. Version v3.0 of the immunoSEQ assay ran at survey level. Sequencing aimed to cover about 35,000-55,000 T-cell genomes per sample. Clones were read by immunoSEQ multiplex PCR, and TCRdb kept only the in-frame ones, dropping some. The table has 25,000 to 35,000 clones, about 88% seen once. Sequenced here: unsorted PBMCs, sampled 2 years after starting antiretroviral therapy. The chain is built from TRBV5-1 and TRBJ2-5; D unresolved. The receptor was derived from a man aged 50 to 60 with HIV. CDR3 DNA: TGCGCCAGCAGCTTGGGTCGGCAAGAGACCCAGTACTTC. Protein product: CASSLGRQETQYF.